This T cell receptor beta chain appears in the sequencing data of a study of blood T cells in healthy people across ages. Across the study: In model experiments, template switching was able to capture about one barcoded beta molecule for every two T cells that were present.

The authors ran a second PCR of roughly 6 to 11 cycles using a sample-barcoded 5' primer and a J-beta primer mix. The yield of each sample was at least 2.5 million CDR3-containing paired-end reads. TCRdb re-called the 5' RACE reads through MiXCR, storing one row per CDR3 protein. The data hold fewer than 1,200,000 distinct CDR3 sequences, with around 27% observed a single time. The length of the CDR3 is 14 residues. Trimming removed 2 bases from V and 9 bases from J, with 14 bases in between. Germline lookup yields CDR1 LGHDT and CDR2 YNNKEL (reference sequence). The data were also submitted as part of a second study, on T cells of mothers and their children. From that study: Per mother, over 9.5 million TCR beta CDR3 reads were obtained; per child, approximately 3 million. Related mother-child pairs shared marginally more repertoire than unrelated pairs, though not significantly.

V is TRBV3-1 and J is TRBJ2-1, with TRBD2 as a possible D gene (5 bases). Source material: blood. The receptor comes from a girl aged 2 to 10 in good health. This CDR3 reads CASSQPDFPGEQFF. DNA for the CDR3: TGTGCCAGCAGCCAACCGGACTTCCCCGGTGAGCAGTTCTTC.